This T cell receptor (beta chain) was sequenced for a study of T cell repertoires in cytomegalovirus infection. At the level of the study: Indicated by public TCR beta signatures were CMV infection and matching HLA type. Notes on the study in general: Based on cumulative public TCR beta family frequency, carriers of CMV plus the relevant HLA were identified.

Via MiXCR, TCRdb re-called the reads, giving one row per CDR3 protein. This table has 650,000 to 900,000 distinct CDR3 sequences, roughly 33% appearing once. V was shortened by 6 bases and J by 0 bases, with 15 bases between the two germline ends. The CDR3 has 16 amino acids. Germline CDR1 and CDR2: SNHLY and FYNNEI. Concerning this clonotype: Its antigen remains unidentified.

The sequences come from cultured CD8+ T cells from PBMCs, collected from culture after CMV antigen stimulation. The chain uses TRBV2 and TRBJ1-5, with unresolved D. The clonotype originates from a human donor in good health (CMV status not recorded). Some clones in this sample may be carry-over from other donors' samples. The CDR3 DNA sequence: TGTGCCAGCAGCGTAATCGCCACGTATAGCAATCAGCCCCAGCATTTT. Its protein is CASSVIATYSNQPQHF.